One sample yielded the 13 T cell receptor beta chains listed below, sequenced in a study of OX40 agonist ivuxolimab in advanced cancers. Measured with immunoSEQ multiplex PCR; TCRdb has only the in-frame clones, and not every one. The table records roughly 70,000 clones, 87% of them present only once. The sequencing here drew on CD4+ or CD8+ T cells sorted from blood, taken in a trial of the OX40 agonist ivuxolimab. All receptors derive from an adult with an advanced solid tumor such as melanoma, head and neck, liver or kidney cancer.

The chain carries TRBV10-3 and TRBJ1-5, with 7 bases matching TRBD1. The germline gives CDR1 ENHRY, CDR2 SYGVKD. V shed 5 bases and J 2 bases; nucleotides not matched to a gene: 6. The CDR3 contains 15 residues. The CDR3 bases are TGTGCCATCAGTAAGGACAGGTCGGGCAATCAGCCCCAGCATTTT. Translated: CAISKDRSGNQPQHF.

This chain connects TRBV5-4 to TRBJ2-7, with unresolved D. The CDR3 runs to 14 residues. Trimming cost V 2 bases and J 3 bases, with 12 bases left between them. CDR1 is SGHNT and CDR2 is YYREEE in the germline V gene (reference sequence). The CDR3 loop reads CASSFGQNFYEQYF. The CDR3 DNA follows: TGTGCCAGCAGCTTCGGCCAGAACTTCTACGAGCAGTACTTC.

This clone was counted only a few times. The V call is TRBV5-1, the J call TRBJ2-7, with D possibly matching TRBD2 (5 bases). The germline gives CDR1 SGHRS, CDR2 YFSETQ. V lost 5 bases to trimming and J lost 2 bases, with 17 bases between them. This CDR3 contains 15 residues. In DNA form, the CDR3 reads TGCGCCAGCAGTGATGGGAACGGGGTGGCCTACGAGCAGTACTTC. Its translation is CASSDGNGVAYEQYF.

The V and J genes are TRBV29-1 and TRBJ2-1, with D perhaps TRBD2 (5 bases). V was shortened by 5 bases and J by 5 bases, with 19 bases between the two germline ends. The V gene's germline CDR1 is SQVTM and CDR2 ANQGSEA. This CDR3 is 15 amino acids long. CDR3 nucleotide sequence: TGCAGCGTTCGGCTAGATGGGGAGACACACAATGAGCAGTTCTTC. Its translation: CSVRLDGETHNEQFF.

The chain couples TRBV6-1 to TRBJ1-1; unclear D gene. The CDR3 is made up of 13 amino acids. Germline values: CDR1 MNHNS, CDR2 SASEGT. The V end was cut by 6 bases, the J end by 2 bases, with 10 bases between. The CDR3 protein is CASRRSPNTEAFF. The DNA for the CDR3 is TGTGCCAGCAGGAGGTCACCCAACACTGAAGCTTTCTTT.

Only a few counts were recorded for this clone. As DNA, the CDR3 is TGTGCCAGCTCACCTGGGACAGGGGCCCCCTACGAGCAGTACTTC. Its translation: CASSPGTGAPYEQYF. This chain uses TRBV18 with TRBJ2-7, with 10 positions matching TRBD1. CDR3 length: 15 residues. The germline gives CDR1 KGHSH, CDR2 LQKENI. The V gene end was trimmed by 3 bases and the J gene end by 2 bases; junction bases not matched to a gene: 4.

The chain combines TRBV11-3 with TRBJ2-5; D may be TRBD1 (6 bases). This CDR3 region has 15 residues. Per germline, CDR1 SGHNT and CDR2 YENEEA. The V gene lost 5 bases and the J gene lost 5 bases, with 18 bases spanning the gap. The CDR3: CASSAGAGAFETQYF. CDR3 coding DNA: TGTGCCAGCAGCGCCGGGGCAGGGGCGTTCGAGACCCAGTACTTC.

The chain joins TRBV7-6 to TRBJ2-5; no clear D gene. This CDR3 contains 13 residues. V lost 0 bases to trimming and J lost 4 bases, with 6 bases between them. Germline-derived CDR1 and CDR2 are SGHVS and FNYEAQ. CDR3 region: CASSLALRETQYF. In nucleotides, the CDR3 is TGTGCCAGCAGCTTAGCGCTTCGAGAGACCCAGTACTTC.

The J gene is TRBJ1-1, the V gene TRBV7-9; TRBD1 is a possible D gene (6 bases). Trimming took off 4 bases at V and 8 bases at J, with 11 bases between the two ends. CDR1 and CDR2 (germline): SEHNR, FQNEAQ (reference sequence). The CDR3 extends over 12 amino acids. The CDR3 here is CASSWTAREAFF. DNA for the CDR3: TGTGCCAGCAGCTGGACAGCGCGCGAAGCTTTCTTT.

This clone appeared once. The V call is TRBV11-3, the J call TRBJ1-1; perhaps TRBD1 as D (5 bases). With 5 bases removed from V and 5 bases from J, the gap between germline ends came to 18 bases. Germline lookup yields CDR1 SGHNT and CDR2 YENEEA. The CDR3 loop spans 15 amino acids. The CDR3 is CASSPSPGGGTEAFF. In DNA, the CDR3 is TGTGCCAGCAGCCCGTCTCCTGGGGGAGGAACTGAAGCTTTCTTT.

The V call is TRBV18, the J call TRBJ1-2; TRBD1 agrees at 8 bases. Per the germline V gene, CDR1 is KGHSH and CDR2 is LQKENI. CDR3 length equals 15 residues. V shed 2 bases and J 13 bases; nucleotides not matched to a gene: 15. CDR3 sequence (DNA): TGTGCCAGCTCACCAATTAGCGGACAGGGATATGATCTCACCTTC. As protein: CASSPISGQGYDLTF.

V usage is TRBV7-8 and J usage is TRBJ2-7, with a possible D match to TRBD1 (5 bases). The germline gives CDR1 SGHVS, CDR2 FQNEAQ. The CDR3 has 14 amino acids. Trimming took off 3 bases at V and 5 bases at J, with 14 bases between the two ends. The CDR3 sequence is CASSFRVYDNEQYF. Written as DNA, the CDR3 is TGTGCCAGCAGCTTCAGGGTGTATGATAACGAGCAGTACTTC.

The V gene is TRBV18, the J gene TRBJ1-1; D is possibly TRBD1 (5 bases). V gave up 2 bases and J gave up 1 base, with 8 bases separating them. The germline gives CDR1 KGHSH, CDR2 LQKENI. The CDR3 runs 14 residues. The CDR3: CASSPDGQNTEAFF. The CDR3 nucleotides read TGTGCCAGCTCACCAGACGGACAGAACACTGAAGCTTTCTTT.